Described below is a single T cell receptor (beta chain) sequence and its context. The antigen remains unidentified. The entry originates in a study of cytomegalovirus exposure and HLA in healthy donors. Overall study results and limits: Rare TCR sequences predominated, though certain public TCRs were found in many donors. Subsequent analysis found a tendency for first-cohort TCR clusters to co-occur within the 95 to 150 validation repertoires.

Some clones are missing from TCRdb's copy, which holds only in-frame ones; the method was immunoSEQ multiplex PCR. The sample lists fewer than 95,000 clones, roughly 94% occurring once. V was pared by 4 bases and J by 3 bases, with 8 bases of the junction left unmatched. Germline assignment: CDR1 ENHRY and CDR2 SYGVKD. The CDR3 is made up of 15 amino acids. The donors formed part of the approximately 130-subject validation cohort, distinct from the approximately 670-subject first cohort. The chain is built from TRBV10-3 and TRBJ2-5, with 7 bases fitting TRBD2. Specimen: PBMCs. This clonotype was sampled from a woman aged 18-35 years in good health and CMV-seronegative. CDR3 loop: CAISGRAGVEETQYF. CDR3 nucleotides: TGTGCCATCAGTGGGCGGGCGGGGGTTGAAGAGACCCAGTACTTC.